The rows below give T cell receptor beta chains drawn from one sample of a study of tumor and adjacent non-tumor tissue in lung cancer. From the multiplex PCR reads, TCRdb called clonotypes with MiXCR, one entry per CDR3 protein. This table holds roughly 74,000 distinct CDR3 sequences, more than 65% found once. Sequenced: distant non-tumor lung tissue. All receptors derive from a man aged 65 to 79 with non-small cell lung cancer. Each CDR3 is given with its conserved first and last residue. The order of the fields is J gene, clone size, V gene, D gene, CDR3 protein, CDR3 DNA. The D gene is left open where the match is weak. Expanded clones are given a class, and other clones once, few, many or no size at all.

TRBJ2-4 | NA | TRBV20-1 | TRBD1 | CSITPILTGGENIQYF | TGCAGCATTACCCCTATACTCACAGGGGGCGAAAACATTCAGTACTTC
TRBJ1-2 | NA | TRBV29-1 | NA | CSDLQAGAYGYTF | TGTAGCGATCTCCAGGCGGGAGCCTATGGCTACACCTTC
TRBJ2-5 | few | TRBV12-3/TRBV12-4 | TRBD2 | CASSRLAGVVETQYF | TGTGCCAGTAGCAGGCTAGCGGGAGTAGTGGAGACCCAGTACTTC
TRBJ2-6 | few | TRBV20-1 | NA | CSARVGGGEANVLTF | TGCAGTGCTAGAGTTGGTGGGGGAGAGGCCAACGTCCTGACTTTC
TRBJ2-5 | NA | TRBV4-2 | NA | CASSQGRAPETQYF | TGTGCCAGCAGCCAAGGTCGGGCACCCGAGACGCAGTACTTC
TRBJ2-6 | once | TRBV6-1 | NA | CASSRGDPFSGANVLSF | TGTGCCAGCAGCAGGGGGGACCCCTTTTCTGGGGCCAACGTCCTGAGTTTC
TRBJ2-5 | NA | TRBV11-2 | NA | CASTPETVRQVTQYF | TGTGCCAGCACCCCGGAGACAGTTCGGCAAGTGACCCAGTACTTC
TRBJ1-1 | NA | TRBV4-1 | TRBD1 | CASSQDWAGGEWVNNEAFF | TGCGCCAGCAGCCAAGATTGGGCAGGGGGGGAGTGGGTGAACAATGAAGCTTTCTTT
TRBJ2-1 | NA | TRBV12-3/TRBV12-4 | NA | CVSTLSPGIEQFF | TGTGTCAGCACTTTAAGTCCTGGGATTGAGCAGTTCTTC
TRBJ1-4 | NA | TRBV11-3 | NA | CASRNRGYEKLFF | TGTGCCAGCAGAAATAGGGGATATGAAAAACTGTTTTTT
TRBJ2-5 | NA | TRBV12-3/TRBV12-4 | NA | CASSGLKGVVETQYF | TGTGCCAGCAGTGGGCTAAAGGGAGTGGTGGAGACCCAGTACTTC
TRBJ2-3 | NA | TRBV6-1 | NA | CASSKSSITLYF | TGTGCCAGCAGTAAATCCAGTATTACACTTTATTTT
TRBJ2-7 | once | TRBV13 | NA | CARSPYMRDGFYEQYF | TGTGCCAGAAGCCCCTATATGCGGGACGGTTTCTACGAGCAGTACTTC
TRBJ1-1 | NA | TRBV29-1 | TRBD1 | CNVEQGAAGTGAFF | TGCAACGTTGAACAGGGGGCTGCTGGCACTGGAGCTTTCTTT
TRBJ2-7 | NA | TRBV4-2 | TRBD2 | CASSRGTSGLSYEQYF | TGTGCCAGCAGCCGGGGGACTAGCGGTCTCTCCTACGAGCAGTATTTC
TRBJ1-6 | NA | TRBV29-1 | TRBD1 | CSVETGDYNSPPHF | TGCAGCGTGGAGACAGGGGATTATAATTCACCCCCCCACTTT
TRBJ2-2 | NA | TRBV6-2/TRBV6-3 | NA | CVNSTNTGELFF | TGTGTCAACAGTACCAACACCGGGGAGTTGTTTTTT
TRBJ2-7 | NA | TRBV12-3/TRBV12-4 | NA | CGSSLLTLGSEQYF | TGTGGCAGCAGTCTACTGACACTCGGGAGCGAGCAGTACTTC
TRBJ2-7 | NA | TRBV5-5 | NA | CASSLDVTGDTYEQYF | TGTGCCAGCAGCTTGGACGTGACCGGGGACACCTATGAGCAGTACTTC
TRBJ2-7 | NA | TRBV11-3 | NA | CASSTEVTYEQYF | TGTGCCAGCAGCACAGAGGTTACCTACGAGCAGTACTTC
TRBJ2-7 | NA | TRBV6-2/TRBV6-3 | TRBD1 | CDSRRTTGAAYEQYF | TGTGACAGCAGGAGAACGACAGGGGCGGCCTATGAGCAGTACTTC
TRBJ1-1 | NA | TRBV11-3 | NA | CASSSQANTEVFF | TGTGCCAGCAGCTCCCAGGCGAACACTGAAGTTTTCTTT
TRBJ2-7 | NA | TRBV6-5 | NA | CASSCTEVHKQYF | TGTGCCAGCAGTTGCACGGAAGTCCACAAGCAGTACTTC
TRBJ2-5 | NA | TRBV28 | TRBD2 | CASSLLALQTSGRGEETQNF | TGTGCCAGCAGTTTACTTGCCCTCCAGACTAGCGGGAGAGGGGAAGAGACCCAGAACTTC
TRBJ2-7 | many | TRBV29-1 | TRBD2 | CSVVLLAGGEQYF | TGCAGCGTTGTGCTACTAGCGGGCGGCGAGCAGTACTTC
TRBJ2-2 | NA | TRBV11-2 | NA | CASNLVGTGTAGELFF | TGTGCCAGCAACTTAGTTGGCACAGGGACTGCCGGGGAGCTGTTTTTT
TRBJ2-6 | NA | TRBV6-1 | TRBD1 | CASREGAGANVLTF | TGTGCCAGCAGAGAGGGGGCTGGAGCCAACGTCCTGACCTTC
TRBJ2-5 | many | TRBV13 | TRBD1 | CASSPRQGGETQYF | TGTGCCAGCAGCCCGAGACAGGGGGGGGAGACCCAGTACTTC
TRBJ1-1 | NA | TRBV29-1 | NA | CSVVAEKTEALF | TGCAGCGTTGTGGCGGAGAAGACTGAAGCTTTATTT
TRBJ1-6 | many | TRBV9 | TRBD1 | CASSVGQGNSPLHF | TGTGCCAGCAGCGTTGGACAGGGGAATTCACCCCTCCACTTT
TRBJ1-2 | NA | TRBV29-1 | NA | CGVLKTGAYGYTF | TGCGGCGTTCTCAAGACGGGAGCCTATGGATACACCTTC
TRBJ2-2 | few | TRBV5-6 | NA | CANSFRTGNSGGELFF | TGTGCCAACAGCTTTCGAACCGGGAACTCAGGCGGGGAGCTGTTTTTT
TRBJ2-3 | NA | TRBV29-1 | NA | CSVEAVTDTQYF | TGCAGCGTTGAGGCAGTCACAGATACGCAGTATTTT
TRBJ2-3 | once | TRBV29-1 | NA | CSVEGSWGPFSSTQYF | TGCAGCGTTGAAGGGTCGTGGGGCCCCTTTTCGAGTACGCAGTATTTT
TRBJ2-7 | NA | TRBV28 | NA | CTSSLPPGVARDSYEQYF | TGTACCAGCAGTTTGCCCCCTGGGGTAGCGCGAGACTCCTACGAGCAGTACTTC
TRBJ2-1 | NA | TRBV11-3 | TRBD2 | CASSQGLAGVGKQFF | TGTGCCAGCAGCCAAGGACTAGCGGGAGTGGGTAAGCAGTTCTTC
TRBJ2-3 | once | TRBV6-6 | NA | CPSSYFGRGRNSNQPQYF | TGTCCCAGCAGTTACTTCGGGCGGGGACGGAATAGCAATCAGCCCCAGTATTTT
TRBJ2-2 | NA | TRBV11-2 | NA | CARRLVRKGVAGEMFF | TGTGCTAGAAGATTAGTGAGAAAAGGGGTTGCAGGGGAGATGTTTTTT
TRBJ1-3 | few | TRBV7-9 | NA | CATTKIGRSGNTIYF | TGTGCGACTACAAAGATCGGGAGGTCTGGAAACACCATATATTTT
TRBJ2-2 | NA | TRBV4-1 | TRBD1 | CGNRARGSSRGPRGIGELFF | TGCGGCAACAGAGCAAGAGGGTCTAGCAGGGGGCCGCGGGGAATCGGGGAGCTGTTTTTT
TRBJ2-7 | large | TRBV5-6 | TRBD1 | CASSSVVRDRTYEQYF | TGTGCCAGCAGCTCCGTTGTCCGGGACAGGACCTACGAGCAGTACTTC
TRBJ1-2 | many | TRBV6-1 | NA | CASRFGGAGGYTF | TGTGCCAGCAGATTCGGGGGAGCAGGGGGCTACACCTTC
TRBJ1-3 | NA | TRBV12-3/TRBV12-4 | NA | CASSRPWIGIGSGNTIYF | TGTGCCAGCAGTCGCCCCTGGATAGGGATCGGCTCTGGAAACACCATATATTTT
TRBJ2-5 | NA | TRBV29-1 | NA | CSVEKGGETQYF | TGCAGTGTTGAAAAAGGGGGAGAGACCCAGTACTTC
TRBJ2-5 | NA | TRBV5-1 | NA | CTSSLLSLGLPGGETQYF | TGCACCAGCAGCTTGTTGAGTTTGGGACTTCCTGGGGGAGAGACCCAGTATTTC
TRBJ1-2 | NA | TRBV6-1 | NA | CASTARNRNGGGYTF | TGTGCCAGCACCGCCCGAAACAGGAATGGTGGTGGCTACACCTTC
TRBJ2-7 | NA | TRBV10-3 | NA | CAVSGTGKPYEQYF | TGTGCCGTCAGTGGTACAGGGAAACCCTACGAGCAGTACTTC
TRBJ1-3 | NA | TRBV12-3/TRBV12-4 | TRBD1 | CASSRPETGVCSGNTIYF | TGTGCCAGCAGTCGTCCCGAGACAGGGGTCTGCTCTGGAAATACCATATATTTT
TRBJ2-4 | many | TRBV28 | NA | CASSSYPLAKNIQYF | TGTGCCAGCAGTTCCTACCCTCTAGCCAAAAACATTCAGTACTTC
TRBJ2-1 | NA | TRBV11-2 | NA | CASNIQGQPYSEQSF | TGTGCCAGCAATATACAGGGACAACCATACAGTGAGCAGTCCTTC
TRBJ2-7 | NA | TRBV5-6 | NA | CASIFGQGTYEQYF | NA
TRBJ2-5 | NA | TRBV12-3/TRBV12-4 | NA | CASSQLGRGQETQYF | TGTGCCAGTAGCCAGCTAGGGCGCGGACAAGAGACACAGTACTTC
TRBJ2-1 | NA | TRBV6-2/TRBV6-3 | TRBD2 | CASSYGTSGSGPGYNEQFF | TGTGCCAGCAGCTATGGGACTAGCGGGAGTGGACCTGGGTACAATGAGCAGTTCTTC